Shown below are 25 T cell receptor beta chains from a single sample sequenced in a study of T-cell reconstitution after alpha-beta-depleted transplantation in children. Unique molecular identifiers were incorporated during preparation of the TCRbeta library. TCRdb re-called the PCR reads through MiXCR, storing one row per CDR3 protein. There are roughly 500,000 distinct CDR3 sequences in the sample; approximately 20% occur only once, and about 3.1% lies in the top ten. The specimen comprised PBMCs from the stem cell graft donor, sampled from the stem cell graft. These receptors all stem from a human donor who donated a stem cell graft to a child with acute lymphoblastic leukemia.

The chain links TRBV10-1 to TRBJ2-2; unclear D gene. The germline V gene encodes CDR1 WNHNN and CDR2 SYGVQD (reference sequence). The CDR3 is 13 residues long. The germline V and J ends were trimmed by 5 bases and 7 bases, with 11 bases remaining between them. CDR3 nucleotide sequence: TGCGCCAGCAGTTGGGGTGAAGGCGGGGAGCTGTTTTTT. As protein: CASSWGEGGELFF.

The V gene is TRBV12-3 or TRBV12-4, the J gene TRBJ1-2; maybe TRBD1 (5 bases). The CDR3 contains 14 residues. V lost 4 bases and J lost 4, with 13 bases in between. The DNA of the CDR3 is TGTGCCAGCAGTTACCGGGGCCGCGGCTATGGCTACACCTTC. This translates into CASSYRGRGYGYTF.

This clonotype came up a few times. The chain recombines TRBV27 with TRBJ2-7, with D tentatively TRBD2 (6 bases). The V end lost 4 bases, the J end lost 2 bases, and 24 bases lay between the germline ends. The germline V gene has CDR1 MNHEY and CDR2 SMNVEV (reference sequence). The length of the CDR3 is 18 residues. The CDR3, as DNA: TGTGCCAGCAGTTCCCCCTCCGGGTCAGCGGGCGTCCCCTACGAGCAGTACTTC. This codes for CASSSPSGSAGVPYEQYF.

The CDR3 coding sequence is TGTGCCAGCAGCCAAGATCAATTCGCTAGCGGGTTCCAAGAGACCCAGTACTTC. Its protein product is CASSQDQFASGFQETQYF. V is TRBV14 and J is TRBJ2-5; TRBD2 aligns across 8 bases. V lost 0 bases to trimming and J lost 1 base; unmatched junction nucleotides: 10. Germline lookup yields CDR1 SGHDN and CDR2 FVKESK. The CDR3 contains 18 residues.

Only a few counts were recorded for this clonotype. The V call is TRBV27, the J call TRBJ2-1; D is unresolved. Trimming removed 1 base from V and 10 bases from J, with 8 bases in between. Germline V lookup: CDR1 MNHEY, CDR2 SMNVEV (reference sequence). This CDR3 has 12 amino acids. The CDR3 DNA follows: TGTGCCAGCAGTTTATGGGGATACGAGCAGTTCTTC. Encoded protein: CASSLWGYEQFF.

This clonotype occurred many times. CDR3 DNA: TGTGCCAGCAGCCAAGCACCAGGGAGCTCCTACGAGCAGTACTTC. It yields the protein CASSQAPGSSYEQYF. The gene calls are TRBV4-2 and TRBJ2-7; D could derive from TRBD1 or TRBD2 (5 bases each). CDR1 and CDR2 (germline): LGHNA, YNFKEQ. The V and J ends lost 1 base and 0 bases respectively, with 10 bases between them. The CDR3 contains 15 residues.

The CDR3 DNA is TGTGCCAGCATGTCCCAGCTTTCTTCCTACGAGCAGTACTTC. Protein: CASMSQLSSYEQYF. The rearrangement links TRBV6-1 to TRBJ2-7, with no clear D. In germline, CDR1 is MNHNS, CDR2 SASEGT. The CDR3 has 14 residues. Trimming cost V 7 bases and J 1 base, with 14 bases left between them.

This clonotype was seen a few times. The chain uses TRBV15 and TRBJ2-7, with D maybe TRBD1 (6 bases). Germline values: CDR1 LNHNV, CDR2 YYDKDF (reference sequence). The V end lost 4 bases, the J end lost 2 bases, and 12 bases lay between the germline ends. The CDR3 runs to 14 residues. The CDR3 DNA is TGTGCCACCAGCACGGATGGGGACACCTACGAGCAGTACTTC. Translated, it gives CATSTDGDTYEQYF.

This chain links TRBV29-1 with TRBJ2-7, with D unclear. The CDR3 has 12 amino acids. Trimming cost V 0 bases and J 0 bases, with 3 bases left between them. CDR1 SQVTM and CDR2 ANQGSEA come from the germline V gene. The CDR3 nucleotides read TGCAGCGTTGAAGACAACTCCTACGAGCAGTACTTC. Its translation is CSVEDNSYEQYF.

This clonotype was seen a handful of times. The gene calls are TRBV5-1 and TRBJ2-7; D remains ambiguous. The CDR3 sequence is 13 residues long. Trimming shortened V by 4 bases and J by 0 bases, and 8 bases separated the two germline ends. The germline V gene encodes CDR1 SGHRS and CDR2 YFSETQ. The CDR3 region is CASSRTNSYEQYF. Written as DNA, the CDR3 is TGCGCCAGCAGCCGGACCAACTCCTACGAGCAGTACTTC. The variable domain in full, completed from reference TRBV5-1 and TRBJ2-7, reads KAGVTQTPRYLIKTRGQQVTLSCSPISGHRSVSWYQQTPGQGLQFLFEYFSETQRNKGNFPGRFSGRQFSNSRSEMNVSTLELGDSALYLCASSRTNSYEQYFGPGTRLTVT.

This chain connects TRBV7-2 to TRBJ2-1; 9 nucleotides match TRBD2. This CDR3 contains 16 residues. Germline trimming cut 1 base from V and 4 bases from J; bases unmatched to any gene: 5. Per germline, CDR1 SGHTA and CDR2 FQGNSA. This CDR3 reads CASSLVFSGRYNEQFF. The CDR3 DNA is TGTGCCAGCAGCTTAGTTTTTAGCGGGAGATACAATGAGCAGTTCTTC.

V and J are TRBV18 and TRBJ1-5; the match to TRBD1 covers 8 bases. V trimming: 3 bases; J trimming: 7 bases; junction bases outside the gene matches: 8. Germline CDR1 reads KGHSH; CDR2 reads LQKENI. The CDR3 length is 15 residues. The CDR3 sequence is CASSPTGGGGQPQHF. The CDR3 bases are TGTGCCAGCTCACCCACAGGGGGTGGCGGACAGCCCCAGCATTTT.

This sequence joins TRBV5-1 and TRBJ2-7, with TRBD2 matching 7 bases. The CDR3 totals 15 residues. Germline lookup yields CDR1 SGHRS and CDR2 YFSETQ. Trimming cost V 1 base and J 1 base; bases outside gene matches: 5. In DNA, the CDR3 is TGCGCCAGCAGCTTGTCTGGACTAGAGTCCTACGAGCAGTACTTC. Protein: CASSLSGLESYEQYF.

The table lists this clonotype with a few counts. The V call is TRBV9, the J call TRBJ1-6, with a weak D call TRBD1 (5 bases). The CDR3 is made up of 15 amino acids. Trimming took off 3 bases at V and 9 bases at J, with 16 bases between the two ends. Germline CDR1 SGDLS, CDR2 YYNGEE. The chain's CDR3 is CASSATGAGGSPLHF. The CDR3 bases are TGTGCCAGCAGCGCCACCGGGGCCGGGGGTTCACCCCTCCACTTT.

Only a few counts were recorded for this clonotype. The J gene is TRBJ1-2, the V gene TRBV20-1, with 9 bases identical to TRBD1. This CDR3 has 14 residues. The germline V gene encodes CDR1 DFQATT and CDR2 SNEGSKA (reference sequence). The V and J ends lost 8 bases and 5 bases, in that order; junction bases with no gene match: 12. CDR3 DNA sequence: TGCAGTCCTAAGCGGGGACAGGGTCATTATGGCTACACCTTC. This codes for CSPKRGQGHYGYTF.

This clonotype showed up just a few times. The J gene is TRBJ2-4, the V gene TRBV29-1; TRBD1 aligns across 12 bases. Germline CDR1 and CDR2: SQVTM and ANQGSEA. The V gene end was trimmed by 4 bases and the J gene end by 5 bases; junction bases not matched to a gene: 15. The CDR3 totals 18 residues. CDR3: CSVGHRGQGALAQNIQYF. In DNA form, the CDR3 reads TGCAGCGTTGGTCACCGGGGACAGGGGGCATTAGCGCAAAACATTCAGTACTTC.

This clonotype was seen more than once but under ten times. The chain employs TRBV29-1 and TRBJ2-7, with D unclear. CDR3 length equals 14 residues. CDR1 and CDR2 from the germline V gene are SQVTM and ANQGSEA. Between the trimmed V and J ends, which lost 2 bases and 2 bases, there was a span of 13 bases. The CDR3 nucleotides are TGCAGCGTTGAACCCCGAGGCAGGACCTACGAGCAGTACTTC. This gives the protein CSVEPRGRTYEQYF.

This chain connects TRBV5-1 to TRBJ1-4, with D tentatively TRBD1 (5 bases). The CDR3 contains 17 residues. Trimming cost V 4 bases and J 2 bases, with 18 bases left between them. Germline V gene lookup returns CDR1 SGHRS and CDR2 YFSETQ. The CDR3 sequence is CASSPFRDPRTNEKLFF. CDR3 nucleotides: TGCGCCAGCAGCCCGTTCCGGGACCCGCGGACTAATGAAAAACTGTTTTTT.

This clonotype has a handful of counts. The rearrangement uses TRBV20-1 and TRBJ1-3; D perhaps matches TRBD1 (5 bases). V gave up 6 bases and J gave up 4 bases, with 13 bases separating them. The germline CDR1 and CDR2 sequences are DFQATT and SNEGSKA (reference sequence). The CDR3 is 13 amino acids. DNA for the CDR3: TGCAGTGCCCCAGGGACCTCGGGAAACACCATATATTTT. It translates to CSAPGTSGNTIYF.

This clonotype was picked up a small number of times. The V gene is TRBV5-1, the J gene TRBJ2-3; 13 bases line up with TRBD2. Germline V gene sequence: CDR1 SGHRS, CDR2 YFSETQ. Unmatched junction bases numbered 12, after V lost 0 bases and J lost 2 bases. The CDR3 spans 20 residues. CDR3 in DNA: TGCGCCAGCAGCTTGGCCGTGGGACTAGCGGGACTGGCCATCACAGATACGCAGTATTTT. Translating gives CASSLAVGLAGLAITDTQYF.

This clonotype was picked up a small number of times. This chain uses TRBV20-1 with TRBJ2-7; 8 bases match TRBD1. The germline CDR1 and CDR2 sequences are DFQATT and SNEGSKA (reference sequence). The CDR3 has 14 residues. Trimming took 6 bases from V and 3 from J; bases not matched to a gene: 10. The CDR3 protein is CSAVDRGFVYEQYF. CDR3 coding DNA: TGCAGTGCCGTAGACAGGGGATTTGTCTACGAGCAGTACTTC.

This chain connects TRBV3-1 to TRBJ2-7; D unclear. The CDR3 loop spans 14 amino acids. Germline V gene data show CDR1 as LGHDT and CDR2 as YNNKEL (reference sequence). V lost 1 base to trimming and J lost 6 bases, with 13 bases between them. The DNA for the CDR3 is TGTGCCAGCAGCCAAGGAGCCCTCAAGTCCGAGCAGTACTTC. Its protein product is CASSQGALKSEQYF.

This clonotype was detected many times. The genes are TRBV3-1 and TRBJ2-1; the D call may be TRBD1 or TRBD2 (7 bases each). CDR3 length: 14 amino acids. The germline CDR1 and CDR2 sequences are LGHDT and YNNKEL (reference sequence). Between the trimmed V and J ends, which lost 4 bases and 7 bases, there was a span of 14 bases. The CDR3 protein is CASSPGGAGNEQFF. In DNA, the CDR3 is TGTGCCAGCAGCCCAGGGGGGGCGGGGAATGAGCAGTTCTTC.

V usage is TRBV10-3 and J usage is TRBJ1-1; no clear D. The CDR3 contains 12 residues. Germline V CDR1 and CDR2: ENHRY, SYGVKD. The V gene lost 0 bases and the J gene lost 13 bases, with 12 bases spanning the gap. The CDR3 bases are TGTGCCATCAGTGAGTCCGAGAGCCAGTGTTTCTTT. Encoded protein: CAISESESQCFF.

The chain has TRBV15 and TRBJ2-5, with a possible D match to TRBD2 (7 bases). CDR1 LNHNV and CDR2 YYDKDF come from the germline V gene (reference sequence). The length of the CDR3 is 14 residues. The V end was cut by 4 bases, the J end by 4 bases, with 13 bases between. Here the CDR3 reads CATSKDGGLETQYF. The DNA of the CDR3 is TGTGCCACCAGCAAAGACGGGGGGCTAGAGACCCAGTACTTC.